These 6 T cell receptor beta chains were all obtained from the same sample, sequenced in a study of tumor-infiltrating lymphocytes in primary liver carcinoma. It was unsorted whole blood that yielded blood RNA, and germline DNA was also extracted. Starting material of roughly 0.45 ug total RNA yielded TCR beta cDNA via a constant-region primer. Three rounds of nested multiplex PCR with slightly modified ARM-PCR produced TCR beta libraries. It was with TRBV1-TRBV30 forward primers and a C-beta reverse primer that the first two PCR rounds were run, at 10 cycles each. Each CDR3 protein gets one entry after TCRdb re-called the multiplex PCR reads with MiXCR. The sample lists about 180,000 distinct CDR3 sequences, roughly 60% seen once, with around three quarters in the top ten. The specimen was peripheral blood. Receptor source: a man between 40 and 49 years old with primary liver carcinoma and hepatitis B virus infection.

This clonotype was seen at least ten times. The chain links TRBV11-2 to TRBJ2-7; D call uncertain. The V and J ends lost 5 bases and 5 bases respectively, with 16 bases between them. The CDR3 runs to 14 residues. The germline V gene encodes CDR1 SGHAT and CDR2 FQNNGV. The CDR3 region is CASSPEWGLNEQYF. CDR3 sequence (DNA): TGTGCCAGCAGCCCCGAATGGGGTTTAAACGAGCAGTACTTC.

V usage is TRBV4-2 and J usage is TRBJ2-1; the match to TRBD2 covers 8 bases. Per the germline V gene, CDR1 is LGHNA and CDR2 is YNFKEQ. The V and J ends lost 1 base and 4 bases, in that order; junction bases with no gene match: 3. The CDR3 consists of 15 residues. The CDR3 protein is CASSQVGLVYNEQFF. CDR3 bases: TGTGCCAGCAGCCAAGTGGGACTAGTTTACAATGAGCAGTTCTTC.

The rearrangement links TRBV29-1 to TRBJ2-1, with TRBD2 matching 7 bases. Trimming cost V 5 bases and J 9 bases; bases outside gene matches: 7. The length of the CDR3 is 12 residues. Germline CDR1 reads SQVTM; CDR2 reads ANQGSEA. CDR3 loop: CSVSGTMGEQFF. CDR3 in DNA: TGCAGCGTTAGCGGGACGATGGGTGAGCAGTTCTTC.

This clonotype was detected a few times. This sequence joins TRBV5-4 and TRBJ2-7; maybe TRBD1 (5 bases). Germline V lookup: CDR1 SGHNT, CDR2 YYREEE (reference sequence). The CDR3 runs 14 residues. V lost 4 bases, J lost 5 bases, and 16 bases lay in between. The CDR3 bases are TGTGCCAGCAGCACCCAGGGTTCCTGGAACGAGCAGTACTTC. It specifies CASSTQGSWNEQYF. Based on the CDR3 plus reference TRBV5-4 and TRBJ2-7, the full variable domain is ETGVTQSPTHLIKTRGQQVTLRCSSQSGHNTVSWYQQALGQGPQFIFQYYREEENGRGNFPPRFSGLQFPNYSSELNVNALELDDSALYLCASSTQGSWNEQYFGPGTRLTVT.

J is TRBJ2-7 and V is TRBV29-1; possible D gene TRBD1, 6 bases. V was clipped by 2 bases and J by 2 bases, with 22 bases between them. The germline gives CDR1 SQVTM, CDR2 ANQGSEA. CDR3 length: 17 amino acids. The CDR3 bases are TGCAGCGTTGAATGTAAGCATCAGGACAGCATAACCTACGAGCAGTACTTC. Residues: CSVECKHQDSITYEQYF.

Only a few counts were recorded for this clonotype. V gene TRBV10-3 combines with J gene TRBJ2-1; D is undetermined. The V end was cut by 5 bases, the J end by 10 bases, with 21 bases between. CDR1 is ENHRY and CDR2 is SYGVKD in the germline V gene. The CDR3 consists of 15 residues. CDR3 DNA sequence: TGTGCCATCAGTACCCTTGATAATTTACAATACGAGCAGTTCTTC. As protein: CAISTLDNLQYEQFF.